Included here is one TCR beta chain sequence, with context. Per the original methods: For nucleated cells, counts were estimated from reference gene primer amplification. The repertoire was sequenced with immunoSEQ multiplex PCR; TCRdb's copy has only in-frame clones and lacks some. The V and J calls and clone size are taken from that table; D and trimming were inferred from the DNA. This table has about 100,000 clones, more than 85% appearing once. Germline V lookup: CDR1 SNHLY, CDR2 FYNNEI. The V segment lost 6 bases and the J segment 0 bases; nucleotides outside the gene matches: 7. The CDR3 contains 16 residues. This sample stems from a study of blood T cell repertoires in COVID-19. Study in general: The United States, Italy and Spain provided the acute and convalescent COVID-19 samples. PBMCs, B-cell-depleted T cells, or T cells were the source of the cDNA or gDNA that made up the material.

What was sequenced was peripheral blood. The TCR was taken from a man between 25 and 39 years old in a cohort sampled during active COVID-19. The chain uses TRBV2 and TRBJ2-7; 11 bases align to TRBD2. The CDR3 loop is CASSRKTSGVSYEQYF. CDR3 coding DNA: TGTGCCAGCAGCCGAAAGACTAGCGGGGTCTCCTACGAGCAGTACTTC. Full variable domain (rest looked up from reference TRBV2 and TRBJ2-7): EPEVTQTPSHQVTQMGQEVILRCVPISNHLYFYWYRQILGQKVEFLVSFYNNEISEKSEIFDDQFSVERPDGSNFTLKIRSTKLEDSAMYFCASSRKTSGVSYEQYFGPGTRLTVT.